Below, one T cell receptor beta chain is given with its context. Antigen: not known. This entry belongs to a study of T cells in localized non-small cell lung cancer. Overall study findings and caveats: Clonality peaked in uninvolved adjacent lung rather than tumor. Owing to sequencing of a solitary tumor region, heterogeneity cannot be discounted. Researchers found a median approximately 50 of the top 100 tumor clones in adjacent lung.

Only in-frame clones appear in the TCRdb table, and some are missing; sequencing was by immunoSEQ multiplex PCR. The table lists 32,000 or so clones, 85% to 90% of them singletons. V was cut by 7 bases and J by 1 base, with 17 bases left in between. Germline V gene lookup returns CDR1 LNHDA and CDR2 SQIVND (reference sequence). The CDR3 has 17 amino acids. Sequenced here: peripheral blood, sampled before any cancer treatment. This sequence originates from a man aged 40 to 69 with stage I lung adenocarcinoma. This sequence joins TRBV19 and TRBJ2-6, with a tentative D call TRBD1 (6 bases). The CDR3 spells CASNPTGTISGANVLTF. The DNA for the CDR3 is TGTGCCAGTAATCCGACAGGTACGATTTCTGGGGCCAACGTCCTGACTTTC.